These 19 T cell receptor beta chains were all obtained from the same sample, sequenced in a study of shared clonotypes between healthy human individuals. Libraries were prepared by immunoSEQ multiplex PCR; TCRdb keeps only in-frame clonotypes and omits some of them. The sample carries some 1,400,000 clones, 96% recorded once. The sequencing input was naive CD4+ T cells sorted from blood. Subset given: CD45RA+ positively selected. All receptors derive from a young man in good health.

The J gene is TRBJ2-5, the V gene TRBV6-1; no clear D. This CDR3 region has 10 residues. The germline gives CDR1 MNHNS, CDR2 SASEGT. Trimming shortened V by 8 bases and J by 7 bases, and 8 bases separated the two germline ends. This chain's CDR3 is CASRLGTQYF. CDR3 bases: TGTGCCAGCCGGCTGGGGACCCAGTACTTC.

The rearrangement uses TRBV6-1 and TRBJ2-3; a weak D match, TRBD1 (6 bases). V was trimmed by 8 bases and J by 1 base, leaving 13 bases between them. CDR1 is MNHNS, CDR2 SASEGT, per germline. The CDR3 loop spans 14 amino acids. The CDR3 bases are TGTGCCAGCGATCAGGGGCGCGGCACAGATACGCAGTATTTT. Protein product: CASDQGRGTDTQYF.

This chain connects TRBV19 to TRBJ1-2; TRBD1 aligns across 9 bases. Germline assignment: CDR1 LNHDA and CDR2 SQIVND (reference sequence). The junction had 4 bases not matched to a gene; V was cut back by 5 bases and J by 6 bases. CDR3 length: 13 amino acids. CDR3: CASSRQGENGYTF. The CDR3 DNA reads TGTGCCAGTAGTCGACAGGGGGAAAATGGCTACACCTTC.

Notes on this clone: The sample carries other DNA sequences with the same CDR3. The CDR3 sequence is CASSFRGGTEAFF. The CDR3, as DNA: TGTGCCAGTAGTTTCCGGGGTGGCACTGAAGCTTTCTTT. V usage is TRBV19 and J usage is TRBJ1-1; D gene unclear. Trimming removed 5 bases from V and 4 bases from J, with 11 bases in between. This CDR3 contains 13 residues. Germline V CDR1 and CDR2: LNHDA, SQIVND (reference sequence).

The CDR3 sequence: CSVLGDSNYGYTF. The CDR3 DNA sequence: TGCAGCGTTCTTGGGGACTCTAACTATGGCTACACCTTC. This chain connects TRBV29-1 to TRBJ1-2; D might be TRBD1 (5 bases). Deletions cut 5 bases from V and 0 bases from J, with 10 bases between. This CDR3 spans 13 amino acids. In germline, CDR1 is SQVTM, CDR2 ANQGSEA.

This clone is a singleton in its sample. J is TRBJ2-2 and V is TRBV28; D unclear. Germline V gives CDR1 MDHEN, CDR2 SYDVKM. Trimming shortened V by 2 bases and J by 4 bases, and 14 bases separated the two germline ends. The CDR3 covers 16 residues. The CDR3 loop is CASSLLSELFTGELFF. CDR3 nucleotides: TGTGCCAGCAGTTTACTCAGTGAGCTTTTCACCGGGGAGCTGTTTTTT. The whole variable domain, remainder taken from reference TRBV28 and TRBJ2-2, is DVKVTQSSRYLVKRTGEKVFLECVQDMDHENMFWYRQDPGLGLRLIYFSYDVKMKEKGDIPEGYSVSREKKERFSLILESASTNQTSMYLCASSLLSELFTGELFFGEGSRLTVL.

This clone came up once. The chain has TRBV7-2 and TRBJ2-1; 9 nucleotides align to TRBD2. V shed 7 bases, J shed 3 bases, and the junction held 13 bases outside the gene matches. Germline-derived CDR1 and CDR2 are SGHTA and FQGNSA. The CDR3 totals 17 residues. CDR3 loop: CASTGGILAGVYNEQFF. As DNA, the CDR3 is TGTGCCAGCACGGGAGGGATATTAGCGGGAGTCTACAATGAGCAGTTCTTC. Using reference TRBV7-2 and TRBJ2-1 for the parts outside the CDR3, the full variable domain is GAGVSQSPSNKVTEKGKDVELRCDPISGHTALYWYRQSLGQGLEFLIYFQGNSAPDKSGLPSDRFSAERTGGSVSTLTIQRTQQEDSAVYLCASTGGILAGVYNEQFFGPGTRLTVL.

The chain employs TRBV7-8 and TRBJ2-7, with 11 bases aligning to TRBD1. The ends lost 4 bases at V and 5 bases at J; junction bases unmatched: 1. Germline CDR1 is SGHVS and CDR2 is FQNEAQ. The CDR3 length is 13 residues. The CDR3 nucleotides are TGTGCCAGCAGCTGGACAGGGGGCGACGAGCAGTACTTC. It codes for CASSWTGGDEQYF.

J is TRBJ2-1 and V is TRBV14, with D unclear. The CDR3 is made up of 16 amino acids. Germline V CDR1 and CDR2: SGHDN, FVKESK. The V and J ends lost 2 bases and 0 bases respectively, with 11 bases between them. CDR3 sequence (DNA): TGTGCCAGCAGCCAACACCCGGATAGCTCCTACAATGAGCAGTTCTTC. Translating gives CASSQHPDSSYNEQFF.

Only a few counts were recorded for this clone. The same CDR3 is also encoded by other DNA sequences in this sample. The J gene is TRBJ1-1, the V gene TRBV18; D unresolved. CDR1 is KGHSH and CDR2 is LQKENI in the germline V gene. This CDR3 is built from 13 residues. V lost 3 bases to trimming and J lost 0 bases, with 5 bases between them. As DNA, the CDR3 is TGTGCCAGCTCACCGGGAGTGAACACTGAAGCTTTCTTT. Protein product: CASSPGVNTEAFF.

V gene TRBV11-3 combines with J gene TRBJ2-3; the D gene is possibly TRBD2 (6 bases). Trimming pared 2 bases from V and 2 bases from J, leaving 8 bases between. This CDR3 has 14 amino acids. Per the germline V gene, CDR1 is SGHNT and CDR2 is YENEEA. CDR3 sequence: CASSLRGTTDTQYF. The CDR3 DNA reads TGTGCCAGCAGCTTACGGGGGACCACAGATACGCAGTATTTT.

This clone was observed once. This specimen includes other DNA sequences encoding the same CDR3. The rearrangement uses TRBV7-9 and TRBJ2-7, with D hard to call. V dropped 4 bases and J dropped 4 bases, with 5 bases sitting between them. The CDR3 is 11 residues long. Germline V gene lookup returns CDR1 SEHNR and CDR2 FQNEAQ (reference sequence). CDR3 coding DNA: TGTGCCAGCAGCTCAACTTACGAGCAGTACTTC. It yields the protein CASSSTYEQYF. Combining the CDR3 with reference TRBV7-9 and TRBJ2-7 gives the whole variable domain DTGVSQNPRHKITKRGQNVTFRCDPISEHNRLYWYRQTLGQGPEFLTYFQNEAQLEKSRLLSDRFSAERPKGSFSTLEIQRTEQGDSAMYLCASSSTYEQYFGPGTRLTVT.

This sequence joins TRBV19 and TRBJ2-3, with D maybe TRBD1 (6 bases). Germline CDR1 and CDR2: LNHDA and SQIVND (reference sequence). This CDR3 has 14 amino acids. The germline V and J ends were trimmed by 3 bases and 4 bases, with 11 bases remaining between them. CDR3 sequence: CASSITGLPDTQYF. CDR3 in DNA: TGTGCCAGTAGTATCACAGGGTTGCCAGATACGCAGTATTTT.

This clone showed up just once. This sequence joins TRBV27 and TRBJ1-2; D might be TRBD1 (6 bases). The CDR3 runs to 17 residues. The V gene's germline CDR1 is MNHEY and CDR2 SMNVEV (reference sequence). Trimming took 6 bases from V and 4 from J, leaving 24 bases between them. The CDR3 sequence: CASSSRTTGPGTYGYTF. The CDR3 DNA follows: TGTGCCAGCAGCAGTCGTACAACAGGGCCAGGTACCTATGGCTACACCTTC.

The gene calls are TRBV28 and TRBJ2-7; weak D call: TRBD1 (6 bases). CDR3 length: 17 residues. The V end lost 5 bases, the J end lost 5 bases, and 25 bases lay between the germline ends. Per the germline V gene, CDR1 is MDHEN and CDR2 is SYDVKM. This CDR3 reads CASSPNPGESGLHEQYF. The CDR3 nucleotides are TGTGCCAGCAGTCCAAACCCAGGGGAATCGGGCCTCCACGAGCAGTACTTC.

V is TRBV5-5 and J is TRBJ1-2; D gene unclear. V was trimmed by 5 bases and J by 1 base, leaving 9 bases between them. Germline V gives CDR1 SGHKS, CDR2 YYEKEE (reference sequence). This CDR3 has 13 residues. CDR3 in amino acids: CASSRPHNYGYTF. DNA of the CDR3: TGTGCCAGCAGTCGACCTCATAACTATGGCTACACCTTC.

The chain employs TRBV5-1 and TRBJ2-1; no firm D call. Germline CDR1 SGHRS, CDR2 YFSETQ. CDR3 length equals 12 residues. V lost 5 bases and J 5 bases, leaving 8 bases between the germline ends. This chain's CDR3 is CASSRLDNEQFF. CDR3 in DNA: TGCGCCAGCAGTCGACTGGACAATGAGCAGTTCTTC.

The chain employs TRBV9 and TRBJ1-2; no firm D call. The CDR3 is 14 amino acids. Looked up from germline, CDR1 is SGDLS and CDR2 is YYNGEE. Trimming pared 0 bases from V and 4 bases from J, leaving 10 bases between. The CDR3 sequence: CASSVVAEGYGYTF. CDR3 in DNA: TGTGCCAGCAGCGTAGTAGCGGAGGGCTATGGCTACACCTTC.

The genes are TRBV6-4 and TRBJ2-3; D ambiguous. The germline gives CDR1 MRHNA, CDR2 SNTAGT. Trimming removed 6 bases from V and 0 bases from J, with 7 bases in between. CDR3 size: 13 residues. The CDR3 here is CASRKGSTDTQYF. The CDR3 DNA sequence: TGTGCCAGCAGGAAGGGCAGCACAGATACGCAGTATTTT.